Below, 30 T cell receptor beta chains from the same sample are listed, as sequenced in a study of blood T cells in healthy people across ages. Alongside a J-beta primer mix, a sample-barcoded 5' primer served in a second PCR lasting about 6 to 12 cycles. One entry per CDR3 protein results from TCRdb running MiXCR on the 5' RACE reads. The data contain fewer than 1,000,000 distinct CDR3 sequences, 46% of them singletons. Sequenced input: blood. All receptors derive from an elderly man in good health.

This clonotype was detected only a few times. The chain links TRBV5-1 to TRBJ1-1; maybe TRBD1 (6 bases). In germline, CDR1 is SGHRS, CDR2 YFSETQ. The CDR3 spans 15 residues. V gave up 0 bases and J gave up 1 base, with 10 bases separating them. CDR3 nucleotides: TGCGCCAGCAGCTTGGTTGGGACACCGAACACTGAAGCTTTCTTT. Protein sequence: CASSLVGTPNTEAFF.

About this clonotype itself: Given a much more abundant clone one base away, this may be a read error. The CDR3 spells CASSSAGTGEEQFF. CDR3 coding DNA: TGCGCCAGCAGCTCGGCCGGTACGGGAGAGGAGCAGTTCTTC. This rearrangement joins TRBV5-1 to TRBJ2-1, with D possibly TRBD2 on 6 matching bases. Germline V CDR1 and CDR2: SGHRS, YFSETQ. The CDR3 loop spans 14 amino acids. V dropped 3 bases and J dropped 10 bases, with 17 bases sitting between them.

Here the CDR3 DNA reads TGCAGTGCCCAGGGACAGGGGAAAGAGACCCAGTACTTC. Translation gives CSAQGQGKETQYF. The rearrangement joins TRBV20-1 to TRBJ2-5, with 10 bases lining up with TRBD1. CDR3 length equals 13 residues. V was pared by 6 bases and J by 3 bases, with 4 bases of the junction left unmatched. In germline, CDR1 is DFQATT, CDR2 SNEGSKA (reference sequence).

The chain recombines TRBV5-1 with TRBJ2-5, with 10 bases matching TRBD2. V lost 4 bases and J lost 2; bases outside the gene matches: 8. Germline V gives CDR1 SGHRS, CDR2 YFSETQ. The CDR3 is made up of 16 amino acids. This chain's CDR3 is CASSGQGLALQETQYF. The CDR3 nucleotides are TGCGCCAGCAGCGGCCAGGGACTAGCGTTGCAAGAGACCCAGTACTTC. Full variable domain (rest looked up from reference TRBV5-1 and TRBJ2-5): KAGVTQTPRYLIKTRGQQVTLSCSPISGHRSVSWYQQTPGQGLQFLFEYFSETQRNKGNFPGRFSGRQFSNSRSEMNVSTLELGDSALYLCASSGQGLALQETQYFGPGTRLLVL.

The chain links TRBV29-1 to TRBJ2-7; 9 bases agree with TRBD1. Germline CDR1 is SQVTM and CDR2 is ANQGSEA. There are 13 residues in the CDR3. V lost 4 bases, J lost 3 bases, and 4 bases stayed unmatched. Here the CDR3 reads CSVAQGAFYEQYF. CDR3 coding DNA: TGCAGCGTTGCACAGGGGGCCTTCTACGAGCAGTACTTC.

This clonotype was counted a few times. CDR3 in DNA: TGTGCCAGCAGCAATCGACTAGCGGGATACAATGAGCAGTTCTTC. It encodes CASSNRLAGYNEQFF. The chain employs TRBV12-3 or TRBV12-4 and TRBJ2-1; 11 bases are shared with TRBD2. J was trimmed by 4 bases and V by 6 bases; bases with no gene match: 5. The CDR3 covers 15 residues.

This clonotype was detected ten times or more. The V and J genes are TRBV5-1 and TRBJ2-1, with TRBD2 matching 12 bases. CDR3 length: 15 amino acids. J was trimmed by 4 bases and V by 5 bases; bases with no gene match: 4. Germline lookup yields CDR1 SGHRS and CDR2 YFSETQ. CDR3 in amino acids: CASSRTSGDYNEQFF. The DNA for the CDR3 is TGCGCCAGCAGTCGGACTAGCGGGGATTACAATGAGCAGTTCTTC.

The chain carries TRBV20-1 and TRBJ2-7, with 10 bases identical to TRBD2. The better agreement between TRBJ2-5 and the DNA end casts doubt on the J call. This CDR3 region has 14 residues. From germline, CDR1 is DFQATT and CDR2 SNEGSKA (reference sequence). In nucleotides, the CDR3 is TGCAGTGCTCCTAGGCTAGCGGGAGAAGAGACCCAGTACTTC. It specifies CSAPRLAGEETQYF.

The chain joins TRBV6-6 to TRBJ2-1; maybe TRBD1 (6 bases). The V and J ends lost 5 bases and 8 bases respectively, with 13 bases between them. The CDR3 is made up of 13 amino acids. Germline V gives CDR1 MNHNY, CDR2 SVGAGI (reference sequence). The CDR3 DNA is TGTGCCAGCAGTAAAACGCAGGGGTATGAGCAGTTCTTC. It specifies CASSKTQGYEQFF.

As concerns this clonotype: A much larger clone differs by one base, so this may be a read error. This chain joins TRBV29-1 and TRBJ2-1; 8 bases fit TRBD2. Germline trimming cut 4 bases from V and 15 bases from J; bases unmatched to any gene: 5. CDR1 SQVTM and CDR2 ANQGSEA come from the germline V gene. The CDR3 totals 10 residues. The CDR3 DNA reads as TGCAGCGTTGCAGCGGGAGTGTCGTTCTTC. Protein: CSVAAGVSFF.

The J gene is TRBJ1-1, the V gene TRBV18; D gene ambiguous. With 6 bases removed from V and 4 bases from J, the gap between germline ends came to 24 bases. This CDR3 is built from 17 residues. Germline CDR1 reads KGHSH; CDR2 reads LQKENI. The CDR3 nucleotides read TGTGCCAGCTCCCCGGACCGCTTCTCCCCCTCGAGCACTGAAGCTTTCTTT. This gives the protein CASSPDRFSPSSTEAFF.

The chain carries TRBV6-2 or TRBV6-3 and TRBJ2-7; 11 bases fit TRBD2. The CDR3 length is 14 residues. V gave up 5 bases and J gave up 4 bases; unmatched junction bases: 4. Germline V gene data show CDR1 as MNHEY and CDR2 as SVGEGT. CDR3 sequence reads: CASSQTSGMYEQYF. The CDR3 DNA is TGTGCCAGCAGTCAGACTAGCGGGATGTACGAGCAGTACTTC.

The chain carries TRBV6-5 and TRBJ1-6; 7 nucleotides line up with TRBD1. The germline gives CDR1 MNHEY, CDR2 SVGAGI. There are 18 residues in the CDR3. The V gene end was trimmed by 0 bases and the J gene end by 10 bases; junction bases not matched to a gene: 15. CDR3 region: CASSYSAPEGAGGSPLHF. DNA for the CDR3: TGTGCCAGCAGTTACTCAGCCCCCGAGGGGGCTGGGGGATCACCCCTCCACTTT.

This clonotype was seen only a few times. The chain uses TRBV9 and TRBJ2-3; D gene ambiguous. Germline-derived CDR1 and CDR2 are SGDLS and YYNGEE. The CDR3 runs 14 residues. Between the trimmed V and J ends, which lost 0 bases and 4 bases, there was a span of 9 bases. The CDR3 DNA follows: TGTGCCAGCAGCGTAGGGCTAGACGCAGATACGCAGTATTTT. This codes for CASSVGLDADTQYF.

The chain uses TRBV12-3 or TRBV12-4 and TRBJ2-1; weak D call: TRBD1 (5 bases). Deletions cut 8 bases from V and 10 bases from J, with 21 bases between. There are 14 residues in the CDR3. In nucleotides, the CDR3 is TGTGCCAGCGGTCCTCAGGGATTTAGTTGCGAGCAGTTCTTC. Translating it yields CASGPQGFSCEQFF.

For this clonotype: One end of the junction does not line up with germline, which may come from a read error. The chain employs TRBV11-2 and TRBJ2-3; TRBD1 is a possible D gene (6 bases). Germline CDR1 and CDR2: SGHAT and FQNNGV. CDR3 length: 14 residues. Here the CDR3 DNA reads TGTGCCACCAGCTTAGCCCAGGGGTCAGATACGCATTATTTT. This gives the protein CATSLAQGSDTHYF.

J is TRBJ2-1 and V is TRBV28; D possibly uses TRBD1 or TRBD2 (6 bases each). In germline, CDR1 is MDHEN, CDR2 SYDVKM. V dropped 5 bases and J dropped 3 bases, with 14 bases sitting between them. The length of the CDR3 is 15 residues. The CDR3 bases are TGTGCCAGCAGTCGGTTGGGGGGACACTACAATGAGCAGTTCTTC. Residues: CASSRLGGHYNEQFF.

The table lists this clonotype with many counts. The CDR3 sequence: CASSPQGSSYEQYF. In nucleotides, the CDR3 is TGTGCCAGCAGCCCCCAGGGGAGCTCCTACGAGCAGTACTTC. V usage is TRBV5-6 and J usage is TRBJ2-7, with a possible D match to TRBD1 (6 bases). This CDR3 is built from 14 residues. The ends were cut back, 4 bases at V and 0 bases at J, with 11 bases in the middle. CDR1 and CDR2 from the germline V gene are SGHDT and YYEEEE.

The chain links TRBV7-2 to TRBJ2-7, with TRBD1 as a possible D gene (5 bases). The germline V gene encodes CDR1 SGHTA and CDR2 FQGNSA. This CDR3 is 16 amino acids long. Trimming removed 1 base at V and 0 bases at J, with 13 bases between. The CDR3 is CASSLVARESSYEQYF. CDR3 coding DNA: TGTGCCAGCAGCTTAGTGGCCAGGGAAAGCTCCTACGAGCAGTACTTC. The complete variable domain, with remaining parts taken from reference TRBV7-2 and TRBJ2-7, reads GAGVSQSPSNKVTEKGKDVELRCDPISGHTALYWYRQSLGQGLEFLIYFQGNSAPDKSGLPSDRFSAERTGGSVSTLTIQRTQQEDSAVYLCASSLVARESSYEQYFGPGTRLTVT.

This clonotype occurred a few times. The rearrangement uses TRBV16 and TRBJ2-7, with D unclear. Germline loops: CDR1 KGHSY, CDR2 FQNENV. V was cut by 7 bases and J by 2 bases, with 12 bases left in between. The CDR3 loop spans 13 amino acids. DNA for the CDR3: TGTGCCAGCAAAAGAGCACGGACCTACGAGCAGTACTTC. Its protein is CASKRARTYEQYF.

This clonotype was counted a few times. The chain employs TRBV7-2 and TRBJ2-4; 10 nucleotides match TRBD2. Germline V CDR1 and CDR2: SGHTA, FQGNSA. The V and J ends lost 5 bases and 8 bases, in that order; junction bases with no gene match: 9. The CDR3 extends over 15 amino acids. CDR3 sequence reads: CASSRQAGGVDIQYF. CDR3 bases: TGTGCCAGCAGCCGACAAGCGGGAGGGGTTGACATTCAGTACTTC.

CDR3 nucleotide sequence: TGCAGTGCTAGACCCCCCGGGCGGGGGGATGAGCAGTTCTTC. This encodes CSARPPGRGDEQFF. The gene calls are TRBV20-1 and TRBJ2-1, with 8 bases that match TRBD2. Per germline, CDR1 DFQATT and CDR2 SNEGSKA (reference sequence). The CDR3 totals 14 residues. Trimming took 2 bases from V and 8 from J; bases not matched to a gene: 8.

This chain joins TRBV4-1 and TRBJ2-3; TRBD1 agrees at 8 bases. The trim removed 0 bases at V and 7 bases at J, leaving 9 bases unmatched. The V gene's germline CDR1 is MGHRA and CDR2 YSYEKL. The CDR3 loop spans 16 amino acids. The CDR3 DNA follows: TGCGCCAGCAGCCAAGAGCAACAGGGGGTTAGAAATACGCAGTATTTT. Translating gives CASSQEQQGVRNTQYF.

This clonotype was found a few times. V and J are TRBV12-3 or TRBV12-4 and TRBJ1-2, with D hard to call. Trimming cost V 5 bases and J 0 bases, with 10 bases left between them. CDR3 size: 14 residues. The CDR3 nucleotides read TGTGCCAGCAGTGAACACACCGCTAACTATGGCTACACCTTC. It yields the protein CASSEHTANYGYTF.

This clonotype occurred a few times. The gene calls are TRBV12-3 or TRBV12-4 and TRBJ2-5; TRBD1 agrees at 9 bases. The J segment lost 5 bases and the V segment lost 3 bases, leaving 13 bases of the junction unmatched. The CDR3 is made up of 17 amino acids. CDR3 nucleotides: TGTGCCAGCAGTTTCCCATCCGGGACAGGGTTGGGGGAGACCCAGTACTTC. This gives the protein CASSFPSGTGLGETQYF.

V and J are TRBV29-1 and TRBJ1-1; D gene unclear. Between the trimmed V and J ends, which lost 3 bases and 1 base, there was a span of 15 bases. Germline V gene lookup returns CDR1 SQVTM and CDR2 ANQGSEA. CDR3 length: 15 amino acids. This CDR3 reads CSVEVRTDPNTEAFF. As DNA, the CDR3 is TGCAGCGTTGAGGTCCGGACGGATCCGAACACTGAAGCTTTCTTT.

Of note for this clonotype: The junction does not match germline at one end; this may be a read error. The chain carries TRBV29-1 and TRBJ2-1; 8 nucleotides align to TRBD2. The CDR3 extends over 13 amino acids. Germline CDR1 and CDR2: SQVTM and ANQGSEA. CDR3 sequence reads: CSAGGGSYNERYF. The CDR3 DNA is TGCAGCGCCGGGGGGGGCTCCTACAATGAGCGGTACTTC.

This clonotype was picked up a small number of times. The rearrangement uses TRBV9 and TRBJ1-5; the D is unclear. The germline V gene has CDR1 SGDLS and CDR2 YYNGEE. This CDR3 spans 16 amino acids. Trimming pared 0 bases from V and 0 bases from J, leaving 10 bases between. The CDR3 nucleotides are TGTGCCAGCAGCGTAGGGGCAGATGATAGCAATCAGCCCCAGCATTTT. Its protein is CASSVGADDSNQPQHF.

The rearrangement links TRBV6-2 or TRBV6-3 to TRBJ2-7, with no clear D. This CDR3 is 14 amino acids long. Germline CDR1 is MNHEY and CDR2 is SVGEGT. Trimming took 0 bases from V and 2 from J, leaving 8 bases between them. The CDR3 DNA sequence: TGTGCCAGCAGTTACTCTAACAGAGCCTACGAGCAGTACTTC. Protein sequence: CASSYSNRAYEQYF.

This clonotype showed up many times. This chain links TRBV29-1 with TRBJ2-5; 7 nucleotides agree with TRBD1. J lost 3 bases, V lost 7 bases, and 5 bases had no gene match. Germline V gene data show CDR1 as SQVTM and CDR2 as ANQGSEA. The CDR3 extends over 12 amino acids. The CDR3 loop is CSGRDSKETQYF. The CDR3 DNA sequence: TGCAGCGGCCGGGACAGCAAAGAGACCCAGTACTTC.